This passage covers 26 T cell receptor beta chains from one sample sequenced in a study of graft-versus-host responses after intestinal transplantation. Generated by immunoSEQ multiplex PCR, the TCRdb table keeps only in-frame clones and is missing some. Of around 78,000 clones listed, roughly 87% were seen once; the top ten hold around 8%. Their cognate antigens are unknown. The sequenced sample was unstimulated CD8+ T cells sorted from spleen or lymph node cells, obtained before transplant. All receptors derive from a human donor who was the organ donor for an intestinal transplant.

The V and J genes are TRBV19 and TRBJ2-1; D perhaps matches TRBD2 (5 bases). Germline V gives CDR1 LNHDA, CDR2 SQIVND (reference sequence). This CDR3 has 12 residues. Trimming took off 6 bases at V and 4 bases at J, with 7 bases between the two ends. CDR3 amino acids: CASRDSYNEQFF. The CDR3 region has the DNA TGTGCCAGTAGGGACTCGTACAATGAGCAGTTCTTC.

The chain recombines TRBV7-7 with TRBJ2-5; TRBD1 aligns across 9 bases. The DNA end favors TRBJ2-7, so the J call may be wrong. CDR3 length: 15 residues. From germline, CDR1 is SSHAT and CDR2 FNYEAQ (reference sequence). In nucleotides, the CDR3 is TGTGCCAGCAGCTTAGGGACAGGGGATTCCTACGAGCAGTACTTC. It is translated as CASSLGTGDSYEQYF.

V gene TRBV27 combines with J gene TRBJ1-2; D is undetermined. This CDR3 has 13 amino acids. Germline V CDR1 and CDR2: MNHEY, SMNVEV (reference sequence). Deletions cut 3 bases from V and 6 bases from J, with 11 bases between. This CDR3 is CASSFGVLDGYTF. The CDR3, as DNA: TGTGCCAGCAGTTTTGGTGTTTTGGATGGCTACACCTTC.

The chain uses TRBV29-1 and TRBJ1-2; tentatively, D is TRBD1 (5 bases). The CDR3 length is 13 residues. Germline loops: CDR1 SQVTM, CDR2 ANQGSEA. V lost 6 bases and J 8 bases, leaving 19 bases between the germline ends. The CDR3 region is CSVRIPQGVGYTF. For the CDR3, the DNA is TGCAGCGTCCGTATACCGCAGGGCGTCGGCTACACCTTC.

V usage is TRBV5-1 and J usage is TRBJ2-7, with 8 bases lining up with TRBD2. There are 18 residues in the CDR3. V shed 4 bases and J 2 bases; nucleotides not matched to a gene: 17. Germline V gene sequence: CDR1 SGHRS, CDR2 YFSETQ. The CDR3 nucleotides are TGCGCCAGCAGCGAGCACCCGGTAAGCGGGGGAGACGCCTACGAGCAGTACTTC. Protein: CASSEHPVSGGDAYEQYF.

This clone has a single count. This chain joins TRBV29-1 and TRBJ1-2, with 9 bases identical to TRBD1. J lost 0 bases, V lost 6 bases, and 5 bases had no gene match. In germline, CDR1 is SQVTM, CDR2 ANQGSEA. The CDR3 is 14 residues long. CDR3 residues: CSVAGTGSNYGYTF. The CDR3 DNA reads TGCAGCGTGGCCGGGACAGGGTCTAACTATGGCTACACCTTC. Full variable domain (missing parts from reference TRBV29-1 and TRBJ1-2): SAVISQKPSRDICQRGTSLTIQCQVDSQVTMMFWYRQQPGQSLTLIATANQGSEATYESGFVIDKFPISRPNLTFSTLTVSNMSPEDSSIYLCSVAGTGSNYGYTFGSGTRLTVV.

The J gene is TRBJ2-3, the V gene TRBV5-1, with D unresolved. Per the germline V gene, CDR1 is SGHRS and CDR2 is YFSETQ. The CDR3 length is 12 residues. V lost 3 bases and J 4 bases, leaving 6 bases between the germline ends. The chain's CDR3 is CASSSEADTQYF. CDR3 nucleotide sequence: TGCGCCAGCAGCTCCGAGGCAGATACGCAGTATTTT.

The chain couples TRBV11-2 to TRBJ1-4, with 9 bases lining up with TRBD1. The CDR3 sequence is 16 residues long. Trimming cost V 1 base and J 6 bases; bases outside gene matches: 6. The germline gives CDR1 SGHAT, CDR2 FQNNGV. Here the CDR3 reads CASSLAFRTGDEKLFF. The DNA for the CDR3 is TGTGCCAGCAGCTTAGCCTTCCGGACAGGGGATGAAAAACTGTTTTTT.

The genes are TRBV4-2 and TRBJ2-7; possibly TRBD2 for D (7 bases). V dropped 1 base and J dropped 5 bases, with 18 bases sitting between them. CDR1 and CDR2 (germline): LGHNA, YNFKEQ. CDR3 length equals 16 residues. The CDR3 here is CASSQAAGGGADEQYF. For the CDR3, the DNA is TGTGCCAGCAGCCAAGCCGCCGGCGGGGGCGCGGACGAGCAGTACTTC.

J is TRBJ1-5 and V is TRBV7-3; 9 bases align to TRBD1. CDR3 length: 17 amino acids. Germline V CDR1 and CDR2: SGHTA, FQGTGA. V was clipped by 5 bases and J by 4 bases; unmatched bases: 12. CDR3 DNA: TGTGCCAGCAGCCCCCCTCGGGACAGGGCGACAAATCAGCCCCAGCATTTT. Protein sequence: CASSPPRDRATNQPQHF.

This chain uses TRBV2 with TRBJ1-1; D is uncertain. Trimming took 7 bases from V and 1 from J, leaving 13 bases between them. Germline V gene lookup returns CDR1 SNHLY and CDR2 FYNNEI. This CDR3 is 14 amino acids long. As DNA, the CDR3 is TGTGCCAGCAATCCGACCTCTCCGAACACTGAAGCTTTCTTT. This translates into CASNPTSPNTEAFF.

The chain recombines TRBV6-6 with TRBJ1-3; D call uncertain. Trimming cost V 10 bases and J 4 bases, with 14 bases left between them. This CDR3 is 13 amino acids long. Germline CDR1 MNHNY, CDR2 SVGAGI (reference sequence). CDR3 sequence (DNA): TGTGCCACCCACGATGGTAGCGGAAACACCATATATTTT. It translates to CATHDGSGNTIYF.

The count of this clone is one. The rearrangement links TRBV11-2 to TRBJ1-4, with TRBD1 matching 7 bases. Germline V gene data show CDR1 as SGHAT and CDR2 as FQNNGV. The CDR3 spans 14 residues. J was trimmed by 8 bases and V by 4 bases; bases with no gene match: 7. The CDR3 reads CASSSYRGGEKLFF. CDR3 coding DNA: TGTGCCAGCAGCTCTTACAGGGGAGGAGAAAAACTGTTTTTT.

The chain couples TRBV4-1 to TRBJ1-2; D unresolved. The CDR3 is 17 amino acids. V shed 4 bases and J shed 4 bases, with 22 bases lying between them. CDR1 and CDR2 from the germline V gene are MGHRA and YSYEKL. Here the CDR3 reads CASSLLIQNRKTYGYTF. CDR3 coding DNA: TGCGCCAGCAGCCTATTGATCCAGAACCGAAAGACCTATGGCTACACCTTC.

This clone occurred a few times. V gene TRBV5-1 combines with J gene TRBJ2-7; D tentatively reads TRBD1 or TRBD2 (5 bases each). This CDR3 is built from 15 residues. Per germline, CDR1 SGHRS and CDR2 YFSETQ. Trimming removed 2 bases from V and 5 bases from J, with 17 bases in between. CDR3 nucleotide sequence: TGCGCCAGCAGCTTCACCGGGACCCGGGTGAACGAGCAGTACTTC. Translating gives CASSFTGTRVNEQYF.

J is TRBJ2-7 and V is TRBV7-2; D gene uncertain. This CDR3 is built from 16 residues. The ends were cut back, 4 bases at V and 0 bases at J, with 16 bases in the middle. Germline loops: CDR1 SGHTA, CDR2 FQGNSA. The CDR3 nucleotides read TGTGCCAGCAGCTACTTCCCGACCATAACCTCCTACGAGCAGTACTTC. Translated, it gives CASSYFPTITSYEQYF.

V is TRBV29-1 and J is TRBJ1-1; D is ambiguous. Germline V gene lookup returns CDR1 SQVTM and CDR2 ANQGSEA. The germline V and J ends were trimmed by 2 bases and 0 bases, with 10 bases remaining between them. This CDR3 is 14 amino acids long. Here the CDR3 DNA reads TGCAGCGTTGAATCCCCAGGAATGAACACTGAAGCTTTCTTT. It is translated as CSVESPGMNTEAFF.

V usage is TRBV28 and J usage is TRBJ2-7; D tentatively fits TRBD1 or TRBD2 (5 bases each). Germline V gene lookup returns CDR1 MDHEN and CDR2 SYDVKM. The V end was cut by 4 bases, the J end by 7 bases, with 29 bases between. This CDR3 comprises 18 residues. DNA of the CDR3: TGTGCCAGCAGTTCCCGGGGCGTTGCAGGGACCCCTTTCTTAGAGCAGTACTTC. The encoded protein is CASSSRGVAGTPFLEQYF.

This clone came up a few times. The chain recombines TRBV5-4 with TRBJ2-3, with D maybe TRBD2 (5 bases). The CDR3 is 15 residues long. The germline gives CDR1 SGHNT, CDR2 YYREEE (reference sequence). V was trimmed by 2 bases and J by 5 bases, leaving 15 bases between them. The CDR3, as DNA: TGTGCCAGCAGCTTCCGGGCCGCTCGGGAAGATACGCAGTATTTT. It is translated as CASSFRAAREDTQYF.

J is TRBJ2-1 and V is TRBV4-1; TRBD1 matches 7 bases. Per the germline V gene, CDR1 is MGHRA and CDR2 is YSYEKL. The trim removed 1 base at V and 6 bases at J, leaving 3 bases unmatched. The CDR3 is made up of 14 amino acids. The CDR3 sequence: CASSQVRGLNEQFF. CDR3 DNA sequence: TGCGCCAGCAGCCAAGTTAGGGGGCTCAATGAGCAGTTCTTC.

This chain connects TRBV7-9 to TRBJ2-7; D not certain. This CDR3 has 13 amino acids. In germline, CDR1 is SEHNR, CDR2 FQNEAQ (reference sequence). V lost 5 bases, J lost 4 bases, and 12 bases lay in between. CDR3 in amino acids: CASSPKRPYEQYF. As DNA, the CDR3 is TGTGCCAGCAGCCCTAAGCGCCCGTACGAGCAGTACTTC. The entire variable domain, with the rest obtained from reference TRBV7-9 and TRBJ2-7, is as follows: DTGVSQNPRHKITKRGQNVTFRCDPISEHNRLYWYRQTLGQGPEFLTYFQNEAQLEKSRLLSDRFSAERPKGSFSTLEIQRTEQGDSAMYLCASSPKRPYEQYFGPGTRLTVT.

The chain employs TRBV15 and TRBJ2-1; a weak D match, TRBD2 (6 bases). The length of the CDR3 is 13 residues. CDR1 is LNHNV and CDR2 is YYDKDF in the germline V gene (reference sequence). Trimming left V 5 bases short and J 4 bases short, with 9 bases between. In nucleotides, the CDR3 is TGTGCCACCAGCGGTAGCGGTTACAATGAGCAGTTCTTC. Protein sequence: CATSGSGYNEQFF.

The chain has TRBV4-1 and TRBJ2-7; either TRBD1 or TRBD2 may supply D (5 bases each). V dropped 1 base and J dropped 5 bases, with 18 bases sitting between them. The CDR3 has 16 residues. Germline V CDR1 and CDR2: MGHRA, YSYEKL. The CDR3 reads CASSQVPEGLKNEQYF. CDR3 in DNA: TGCGCCAGCAGCCAAGTCCCCGAGGGGTTGAAGAACGAGCAGTACTTC.

The chain links TRBV9 to TRBJ1-1, with D tentatively TRBD1 (5 bases). Germline CDR1 reads SGDLS; CDR2 reads YYNGEE. Trimming left V 4 bases short and J 10 bases short, with 17 bases between. This CDR3 has 13 residues. CDR3 coding DNA: TGTGCCAGCAGCCCCCGATGGGCAGGGAGAGCTTTCTTT. This codes for CASSPRWAGRAFF.

CDR3 in DNA: TGTGCCAGCAGCCGAACCCCACAGGGCTCCTACGAGCAGTACTTC. Translating it yields CASSRTPQGSYEQYF. The rearrangement links TRBV7-8 to TRBJ2-7, with a tentative D call TRBD1 (6 bases). This CDR3 is built from 15 residues. The germline gives CDR1 SGHVS, CDR2 FQNEAQ. Trimming cost V 5 bases and J 0 bases, with 14 bases left between them.

The rearrangement joins TRBV28 to TRBJ2-1; no reliable D call. The CDR3 totals 14 residues. Trimming stripped 7 bases from V and 8 bases from J, with 18 bases between. Germline loops: CDR1 MDHEN, CDR2 SYDVKM. In DNA, the CDR3 is TGTGCCAGCACCCACGGACCTAGGTGGTATGAGCAGTTCTTC. Translation: CASTHGPRWYEQFF.